These T cell receptor beta chains were read from a single sample in a study of T cell clonotyping in hematopoietic cell transplantation. Method: immunoSEQ multiplex PCR; TCRdb's copy keeps in-frame clones and lacks some. Of around 13,000 clones in the sample, about 86% are singletons; the top ten hold approximately 5%. The sequences come from PBMCs, collected 100 days after allogeneic stem cell transplant. The receptors originated from a female patient aged 40-50 years who had an allogeneic stem cell transplant from a related donor, so T cells may come from the graft donor. Some clones in this sample may be carry-over from other donors' samples. The CDR3 runs from the conserved cysteine through the conserved F or W.

j_call	v_call	cdr3_aa
TRBJ2-3	TRBV7-3	CASSLREAGTQYF
TRBJ2-7	TRBV6-5	CASSSTDSSYEQYF
TRBJ2-7	TRBV11-1	CASRPFEDSYEQYF
TRBJ2-5	TRBV10-2	CASIDRGRGETQYF
TRBJ2-3	TRBV11-2	CASSLLTSTDTQYF
TRBJ2-5	TRBV6-1	CASSELAGGQETQYF
TRBJ1-5	TRBV28	CASSWGEGQPQHF
TRBJ2-6	TRBV5-1	CASSLGGSSGANVLTF
TRBJ1-5	TRBV19	CASKPRGTGENQPQHF
TRBJ2-3	TRBV14	CASSQDLRADTQYF
TRBJ1-1	TRBV30	CAWSTRLEAFF
TRBJ1-1	TRBV5-1	CASSLEATEAFF
TRBJ1-6	TRBV5-4	CASSSGITGESSPLHF
TRBJ2-3	TRBV11-2	CASSSDSGRYIDTQYF
TRBJ2-6	TRBV9	CASDETFKQSRANVLTF
TRBJ2-7	TRBV27	CASSLSTSGVYEQYF
TRBJ2-3	TRBV2	CASRAGGPTDTQYF
TRBJ2-5	TRBV19	CASSIGPASDKTQYF
TRBJ1-2	TRBV2	CASKFDRAVENYGYTF
TRBJ2-7	TRBV2	CASKERDEQYF
TRBJ1-5	TRBV7-9	CASSFEGAPNQPQHF
TRBJ1-1	TRBV5-1	CASSGAGAEAFF
TRBJ2-5	TRBV28	CASSLTQETQYF
TRBJ2-7	TRBV5-4	CASSLREGWSEQYF
TRBJ1-2	TRBV27	CASTPWLGTGPSYGYTF
TRBJ1-2	TRBV25-1	CASRTVGGYTF
TRBJ1-3	TRBV19	CASSIDGEAGNTIYF
TRBJ1-2	TRBV5-4	CASSGRTDQYGYTF
TRBJ1-5	TRBV5-6	CASSLRISGRSHQPQHF
TRBJ2-7	TRBV11-3	CASSLETSGSYEQYF
TRBJ2-1	TRBV25-1	CASARGDEQFF
TRBJ1-1	TRBV11-2	CASSYQNTEAFF
TRBJ2-1	TRBV19	CASSRDRGRNEQFF